Below, one TCR beta chain is given with its context. Its antigen is undetermined. These data are taken from a study of cytomegalovirus exposure and HLA in healthy donors. Study-level information: Counted in an early data release were 85 million or so unique TCRs from HLA-typed donors. Regarding the study as a whole: Earlier findings revealed that most TCR beta V segments proved productive either about 87% or about 30% of the time. As immune exposure information, only CMV serostatus was available. Sequence variants that were highly shared formed a cluster that was likely a sequencing artifact.

It was with 60 Vbeta and 13 Jbeta primers that the PCR ran. Profiling relied on immunoSEQ multiplex PCR, and the TCRdb table lists in-frame clones only, not all of them. The data show 90,000 to 120,000 clones, more than 65% seen once. The CDR3 consists of 21 residues. This chain links TRBV12-2 with TRBJ2-1; the tabulated D call, TRBD2, remains unverified against the DNA. TRBV12-2 corresponds to a pseudogene. The material sequenced was PBMCs. This TCR came from a woman in her forties or fifties in good health and CMV-seropositive. CDR3 in amino acids: CASRPAPGTSGRAASYNEQFF. The CDR3 bases are TGTGCAAGTCGCCCCGCCCCCGGGACTAGCGGGAGGGCCGCCTCCTACAATGAGCAGTTCTTC.